This T cell receptor (beta chain) was found in a study of blood T cell repertoires in COVID-19. Study details: PBMCs, B-cell-depleted T cells, or T cells provided the cDNA or gDNA that made up the material.

Data came from immunoSEQ multiplex PCR; TCRdb stores just in-frame clones and leaves some out. The data hold about 280,000 clones, with approximately 90% observed a single time. V was pared by 4 bases and J by 3 bases, with 2 bases of the junction left unmatched. This CDR3 contains 13 residues. Germline loops: CDR1 LNHDA, CDR2 SQIVND (reference sequence). The clonotype was recovered from a woman aged 55-69 years in a cohort exposed to, infected with or recovered from COVID-19 (not recorded which). The chain carries TRBV19 and TRBJ2-5; 7 nucleotides match TRBD1. Sequences were obtained from PBMCs or T cells enriched from blood (not recorded which). The CDR3 region has the DNA TGTGCCAGTAGTAGAGACAGGGAAGAGACCCAGTACTTC. This gives the protein CASSRDREETQYF.